The T cell receptor (beta chain) described here comes from a study of T cells after yellow fever vaccination. Turning to the study itself: Researchers used SMART-Seq v4 Ultra Low Input to prepare fractions that had low cell numbers. Notes on the study in general: Within FACS-sorted repertoires, abundant clonotypes contaminating from the bulk population could be present. Just a small share of clonotypes turned up in the CD4 compartment as well as the CD8 compartment.

Universal primer sites and UMIs were introduced during 5'RACE template-switching synthesis of TCR cDNA. TCRdb re-analysed the 5' RACE reads in MiXCR, keeping a single row per CDR3 protein. The table lists 500,000 to 650,000 distinct CDR3 sequences, about 17% of them singletons. The CDR3 has 15 amino acids. The ends were cut back, 6 bases at V and 4 bases at J, with 19 bases in the middle. Germline V CDR1 and CDR2: SGHRS, YFSETQ. Points on this clonotype: Its antigen is not known.

The sequencing here drew on PBMCs, taken about 5 days after the first yellow fever vaccination. The sequence was obtained from a man aged 18 to 30 who received the YFV17D yellow fever vaccine. V gene TRBV5-1 combines with J gene TRBJ2-5; tentative D call: TRBD2 (6 bases). CDR3 protein: CASTRFLTGGETQYF. The CDR3 bases are TGCGCCAGCACAAGGTTCCTAACCGGGGGAGAGACCCAGTACTTC.